Listed here are 7 T cell receptor beta chains from one sample, sequenced in a study of blood T cell repertoires in COVID-19. Data came from immunoSEQ multiplex PCR; TCRdb stores just in-frame clones and leaves some out. This sample carries a few hundred thousand clones, around 90% of them seen once, and the ten largest clones take 0.8% to 0.85%. Sequencing used peripheral blood. Receptors were obtained from a man between 18 and 35 years old with COVID-19, enrolled during active disease.

The chain joins TRBV10-1 to TRBJ1-1, with 7 bases lining up with TRBD1. Germline loops: CDR1 WNHNN, CDR2 SYGVQD (reference sequence). This CDR3 region has 12 residues. V was clipped by 0 bases and J by 11 bases; unmatched bases: 3. The CDR3 nucleotides are TGCGCCAGCAGTGAGTCTACAGGGGATGCTTTCTTT. This translates into CASSESTGDAFF.

This clone was seen just once. This CDR3 reads CASIVPTGDHEQYF. CDR3 in DNA: TGTGCCAGCATTGTCCCGACAGGGGATCACGAGCAGTACTTC. V is TRBV6-5 and J is TRBJ2-7, with 8 bases that match TRBD1. Germline loops: CDR1 MNHEY, CDR2 SVGAGI. The CDR3 length is 14 residues. The trim removed 7 bases at V and 5 bases at J, leaving 10 bases unmatched.

The V call is TRBV6-5, the J call TRBJ2-7, with D unresolved. CDR1 MNHEY and CDR2 SVGAGI come from the germline V gene. The CDR3 is made up of 16 amino acids. Trimming removed 0 bases from V and 0 bases from J, with 12 bases in between. For the CDR3, the DNA is TGTGCCAGCAGTTACTCCTTGGGCTCGAGCTCCTACGAGCAGTACTTC. Amino acids: CASSYSLGSSSYEQYF.

The chain has TRBV11-2 and TRBJ2-1; 9 bases align to TRBD2. Trimming cost V 0 bases and J 4 bases; bases outside gene matches: 10. From germline, CDR1 is SGHAT and CDR2 FQNNGV. The CDR3 extends over 18 amino acids. CDR3 sequence reads: CASSLETRAGGQYNEQFF. The DNA for the CDR3 is TGTGCCAGCAGCTTAGAGACGAGAGCGGGGGGCCAATACAATGAGCAGTTCTTC. Looking up the rest from reference TRBV11-2 and TRBJ2-1 gives the full variable domain: EAGVAQSPRYKIIEKRQSVAFWCNPISGHATLYWYQQILGQGPKLLIQFQNNGVVDDSQLPKDRFSAERLKGVDSTLKIQPAKLEDSAVYLCASSLETRAGGQYNEQFFGPGTRLTVL.

This clone was counted once. This rearrangement joins TRBV2 to TRBJ2-3; D possibly corresponds to TRBD2 (6 bases). The germline CDR1 and CDR2 sequences are SNHLY and FYNNEI. The CDR3 is made up of 14 amino acids. Trimming took off 8 bases at V and 3 bases at J, with 15 bases between the two ends. The CDR3 DNA follows: TGTGCCAGCTCCCCGGGGGTAGCAACAGATACGCAGTATTTT. Its translation is CASSPGVATDTQYF.

In its sample, this clone was seen once. This chain connects TRBV5-8 to TRBJ2-3; 16 nucleotides match TRBD2. The CDR3 spans 19 residues. CDR1 is SGHTS, CDR2 YDEGEE, per germline. J gave up 4 bases and V 0 bases, and 8 bases lay outside the gene matches. The CDR3, as DNA: TGTGCCAGCAGCTTGGTGGGACTAGCGGGGGGGCCTTGGTCAGATACGCAGTATTTT. Protein product: CASSLVGLAGGPWSDTQYF.

The CDR3 DNA reads as TGTGCCAGCAGCTTTGGACGGGGAAATGAGCAGTTCTTC. Its translation is CASSFGRGNEQFF. The J gene is TRBJ2-1, the V gene TRBV11-2; D might be TRBD2 (5 bases). Germline CDR1 SGHAT, CDR2 FQNNGV. V shed 3 bases and J shed 7 bases, with 10 bases lying between them. The CDR3 is 13 amino acids. Combining the CDR3 with reference TRBV11-2 and TRBJ2-1 gives the whole variable domain EAGVAQSPRYKIIEKRQSVAFWCNPISGHATLYWYQQILGQGPKLLIQFQNNGVVDDSQLPKDRFSAERLKGVDSTLKIQPAKLEDSAVYLCASSFGRGNEQFFGPGTRLTVL.